Shown below are 15 T cell receptor beta chains from a single sample sequenced in a study of Tregs in tolerant kidney transplant recipients. Data came from immunoSEQ multiplex PCR; TCRdb stores just in-frame clones and leaves some out. Altogether about 100,000 clones are present, approximately 93% being singletons, with the ten largest covering 0.46%. The specimen was CD4+ T cells from blood, collected before the transplant. These receptors all come from a human donor who received a combined kidney and bone marrow transplant.

The V call is TRBV7-9, the J call TRBJ2-3; D is ambiguous. CDR1 SEHNR and CDR2 FQNEAQ come from the germline V gene (reference sequence). Deletions cut 5 bases from V and 6 bases from J, with 12 bases between. The CDR3 runs to 13 residues. The CDR3 sequence: CASSNAAGDTQYF. In DNA form, the CDR3 reads TGTGCCAGCAGCAACGCGGCTGGGGATACGCAGTATTTT. Complete variable domain (other parts from reference TRBV7-9 and TRBJ2-3): DTGVSQNPRHKITKRGQNVTFRCDPISEHNRLYWYRQTLGQGPEFLTYFQNEAQLEKSRLLSDRFSAERPKGSFSTLEIQRTEQGDSAMYLCASSNAAGDTQYFGPGTRLTVL.

This clone was counted a single time. The rearrangement links TRBV5-4 to TRBJ2-7; weak D call: TRBD1 (6 bases). The CDR3 sequence is 15 residues long. The germline V gene has CDR1 SGHNT and CDR2 YYREEE (reference sequence). Trimming cost V 4 bases and J 0 bases, with 14 bases left between them. Here the CDR3 DNA reads TGTGCCAGCAGCCACCAGACAGGTAGCTCCTACGAGCAGTACTTC. Amino acids: CASSHQTGSSYEQYF.

The chain links TRBV14 to TRBJ1-1, with 7 bases identical to TRBD1. V lost 2 bases to trimming and J lost 2 bases; unmatched junction nucleotides: 5. Germline V lookup: CDR1 SGHDN, CDR2 FVKESK. The CDR3 spans 15 residues. The CDR3 bases are TGTGCCAGCAGCCAAACAGGGGCTGCAAACACTGAAGCTTTCTTT. It encodes CASSQTGAANTEAFF.

Worth noting for this clone: The sample carries other DNA sequences with the same CDR3. The genes are TRBV27 and TRBJ1-6, with D perhaps TRBD1 (5 bases). In germline, CDR1 is MNHEY, CDR2 SMNVEV (reference sequence). The length of the CDR3 is 12 residues. The V end was cut by 8 bases, the J end by 6 bases, with 8 bases between. CDR3 in amino acids: CASRQPNSPLHF. The CDR3, as DNA: TGTGCCAGCCGACAGCCTAATTCACCCCTCCACTTT.

The chain combines TRBV5-8 with TRBJ1-5; unclear D gene. This CDR3 contains 16 residues. Per the germline V gene, CDR1 is SGHTS and CDR2 is YDEGEE. The V end lost 0 bases, the J end lost 5 bases, and 15 bases lay between the germline ends. The CDR3, as DNA: TGTGCCAGCAGCTTGGGGTCCCGGGGATCCCATCAGCCCCAGCATTTT. Translated, it gives CASSLGSRGSHQPQHF.

J is TRBJ1-1 and V is TRBV2, with a tentative D call TRBD1 (6 bases). Trimming removed 5 bases at V and 1 base at J, with 11 bases between. In germline, CDR1 is SNHLY, CDR2 FYNNEI. The CDR3 is 14 residues long. CDR3 DNA: TGTGCCAGCAGTTTTGACAGGCGGAACACTGAAGCTTTCTTT. It translates to CASSFDRRNTEAFF. The variable domain in full, completed from reference TRBV2 and TRBJ1-1, reads EPEVTQTPSHQVTQMGQEVILRCVPISNHLYFYWYRQILGQKVEFLVSFYNNEISEKSEIFDDQFSVERPDGSNFTLKIRSTKLEDSAMYFCASSFDRRNTEAFFGQGTRLTVV.

The chain couples TRBV5-8 to TRBJ1-5, with D possibly being TRBD1 (6 bases). The V end was cut by 4 bases, the J end by 9 bases, with 14 bases between. The CDR3 consists of 13 residues. Germline CDR1 SGHTS, CDR2 YDEGEE. CDR3 protein: CASSERGGRPQHF. The CDR3 DNA reads TGTGCCAGCAGCGAGAGGGGGGGTCGGCCCCAGCATTTT.

V gene TRBV19 combines with J gene TRBJ1-2; no definite D call. The length of the CDR3 is 13 residues. From germline, CDR1 is LNHDA and CDR2 SQIVND (reference sequence). V lost 7 bases, J lost 0 bases, and 9 bases lay in between. CDR3 sequence: CASTPPSNYGYTF. The CDR3 DNA reads as TGTGCCAGTACCCCCCCCTCTAACTATGGCTACACCTTC.

This sequence joins TRBV4-1 and TRBJ1-2; D ambiguous. Trimming cost V 0 bases and J 5 bases, with 28 bases left between them. CDR3 length: 20 amino acids. Germline-derived CDR1 and CDR2 are MGHRA and YSYEKL. The CDR3 nucleotides read TGCGCCAGCAGCCAAGAGAGAGGGCCCCCGAGGGTGGATACACGGTATGGCTACACCTTC. It specifies CASSQERGPPRVDTRYGYTF.

V is TRBV5-5 and J is TRBJ2-5, with 7 bases fitting TRBD1. The germline CDR1 and CDR2 sequences are SGHKS and YYEKEE (reference sequence). V dropped 0 bases and J dropped 3; count of bases not matched to a gene: 5. This CDR3 is built from 15 residues. CDR3: CASSLEGTEEETQYF. CDR3 nucleotides: TGTGCCAGCAGCTTGGAAGGGACAGAAGAAGAGACCCAGTACTTC.

About this clone: An end of the junction does not agree with germline; a read error may underlie this. V usage is TRBV2 and J usage is TRBJ1-3; TRBD1 agrees at 7 bases. This CDR3 region has 15 residues. Looked up from germline, CDR1 is SNHLY and CDR2 is FYNNEI. The CDR3 DNA follows: TGTGCCAGCAGTGAGACAGGGTGGAGAGGAAACGCCATATATTTT. It is translated as CASSETGWRGNAIYF.

The chain couples TRBV7-9 to TRBJ2-7, with TRBD1 as a possible D gene (6 bases). V lost 3 bases to trimming and J lost 6 bases, with 9 bases between them. The CDR3 runs 12 residues. Germline V gene lookup returns CDR1 SEHNR and CDR2 FQNEAQ (reference sequence). Here the CDR3 reads CASSFTGSEQYF. DNA for the CDR3: TGTGCCAGCAGCTTCACAGGGAGCGAGCAGTACTTC.

This chain uses TRBV6-5 with TRBJ1-6; no clear D. This CDR3 contains 12 residues. Trimming stripped 4 bases from V and 7 bases from J, with 5 bases between. Germline assignment: CDR1 MNHEY and CDR2 SVGAGI. The CDR3 sequence is CASSFPNSPLHF. CDR3 DNA sequence: TGTGCCAGCAGTTTCCCGAATTCACCCCTCCACTTT.

The chain's CDR3 is CASSPSPRDTEAFF. In nucleotides, the CDR3 is TGTGCCAGCAGCCCATCCCCCAGGGACACTGAAGCTTTCTTT. The rearrangement uses TRBV5-6 and TRBJ1-1, with D possibly matching TRBD1 (5 bases). Trimming removed 4 bases from V and 3 bases from J, with 13 bases in between. Germline CDR1 is SGHDT and CDR2 is YYEEEE. The CDR3 sequence is 14 residues long.

In regard to this clone: At the DNA level, this CDR3 is encoded by other sequences in the same sample as well. The V call is TRBV4-3, the J call TRBJ1-6; D ambiguous. The CDR3 covers 13 residues. Trimming cost V 1 base and J 6 bases, with 4 bases left between them. CDR1 LGHNA and CDR2 YSLEER come from the germline V gene. The CDR3 here is CASSQVSNSPLHF. As DNA, the CDR3 is TGCGCCAGCAGCCAAGTATCTAATTCACCCCTCCACTTT.